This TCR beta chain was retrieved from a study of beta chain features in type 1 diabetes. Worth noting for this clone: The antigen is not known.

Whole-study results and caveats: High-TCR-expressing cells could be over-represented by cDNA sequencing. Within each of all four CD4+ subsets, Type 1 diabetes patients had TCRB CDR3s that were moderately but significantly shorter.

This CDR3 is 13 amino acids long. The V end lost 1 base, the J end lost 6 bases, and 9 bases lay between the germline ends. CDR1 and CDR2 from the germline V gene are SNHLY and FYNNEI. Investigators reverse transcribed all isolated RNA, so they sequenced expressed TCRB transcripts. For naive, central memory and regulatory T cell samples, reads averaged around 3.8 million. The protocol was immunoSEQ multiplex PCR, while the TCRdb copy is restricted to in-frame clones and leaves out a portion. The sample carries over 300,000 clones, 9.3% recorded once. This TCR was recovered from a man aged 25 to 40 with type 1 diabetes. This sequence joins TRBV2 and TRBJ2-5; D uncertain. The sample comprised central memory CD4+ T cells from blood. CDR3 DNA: TGTGCCAGCAGTGAAGAGGCGGAGCAGACCCAGTACTTC. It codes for CASSEEAEQTQYF.